In this sample, the clone carrying this T cell receptor (beta chain) turned up once. This specimen belongs to a study of OX40 agonist ivuxolimab in advanced cancers. Study in general: Enrollees could have had prior anti-PD-1, anti-PD-L1 or anti-CTLA-4 therapy, which over 35% had received.

Here immunoSEQ multiplex PCR was the method, and the copy in TCRdb shows in-frame clones only, minus some. Of roughly 89,000 clones detected, about 86% appear once; the ten largest clones hold under 7.5%. The material sequenced was CD4+ or CD8+ T cells sorted from blood, taken in a trial of the OX40 agonist ivuxolimab. The TCR sequence derives from an adult with an advanced solid tumor such as melanoma, head and neck, liver or kidney cancer.

Written as DNA, the CDR3 is TGTGCCAGCAGCTCAAACATTCAGTACTTC. Translating gives CASSSNIQYF. This chain links TRBV5-8 with TRBJ2-4, with D uncertain. Germline V gene lookup returns CDR1 SGHTS and CDR2 YDEGEE. This CDR3 comprises 10 residues. Trimming pared 3 bases from V and 6 bases from J, leaving 1 base between.